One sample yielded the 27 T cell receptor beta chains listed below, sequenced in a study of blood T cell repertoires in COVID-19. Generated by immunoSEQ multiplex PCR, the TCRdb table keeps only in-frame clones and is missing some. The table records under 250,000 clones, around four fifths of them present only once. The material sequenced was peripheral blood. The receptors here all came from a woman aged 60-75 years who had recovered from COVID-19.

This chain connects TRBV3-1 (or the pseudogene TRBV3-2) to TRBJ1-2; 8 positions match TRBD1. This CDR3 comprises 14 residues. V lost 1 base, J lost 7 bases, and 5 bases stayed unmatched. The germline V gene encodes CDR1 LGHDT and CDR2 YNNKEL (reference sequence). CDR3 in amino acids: CASSQAQGAFGYTF. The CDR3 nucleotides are TGTGCCAGCAGCCAAGCCCAGGGGGCATTTGGCTACACCTTC.

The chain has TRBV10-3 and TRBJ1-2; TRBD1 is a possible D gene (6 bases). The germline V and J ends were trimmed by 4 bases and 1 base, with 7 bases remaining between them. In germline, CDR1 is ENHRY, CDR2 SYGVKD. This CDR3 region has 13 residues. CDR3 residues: CAISVQGNYGYTF. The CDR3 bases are TGTGCCATCAGTGTACAGGGTAACTATGGCTACACCTTC.

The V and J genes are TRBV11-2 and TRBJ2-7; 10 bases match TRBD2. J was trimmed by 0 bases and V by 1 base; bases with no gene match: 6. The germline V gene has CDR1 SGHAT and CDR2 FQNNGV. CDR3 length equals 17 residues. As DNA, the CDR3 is TGTGCCAGCAGCTTAGGAGCCCCTAGCGGGAGCTCCTACGAGCAGTACTTC. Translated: CASSLGAPSGSSYEQYF.

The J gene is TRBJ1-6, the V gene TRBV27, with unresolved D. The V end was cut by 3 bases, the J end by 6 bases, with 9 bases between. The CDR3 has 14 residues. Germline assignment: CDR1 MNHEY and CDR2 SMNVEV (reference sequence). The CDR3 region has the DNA TGTGCCAGCAGTTTCGACGGACTTAATTCACCCCTCCACTTT. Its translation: CASSFDGLNSPLHF.

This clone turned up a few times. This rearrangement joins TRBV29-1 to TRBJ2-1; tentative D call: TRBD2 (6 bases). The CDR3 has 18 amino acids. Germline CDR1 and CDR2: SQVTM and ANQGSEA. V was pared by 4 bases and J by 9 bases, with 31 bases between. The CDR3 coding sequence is TGCAGCGTTGTACCAACCGTGAACAGGCTAGCGCGGGGTCTTGAGCAGTTCTTC. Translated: CSVVPTVNRLARGLEQFF.

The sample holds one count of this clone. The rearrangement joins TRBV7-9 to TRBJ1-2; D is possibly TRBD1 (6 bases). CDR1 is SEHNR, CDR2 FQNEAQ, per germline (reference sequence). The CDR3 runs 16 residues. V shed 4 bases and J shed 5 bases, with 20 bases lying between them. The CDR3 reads CASSSPKGGLGYGYTF. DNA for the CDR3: TGTGCCAGCAGCTCTCCAAAAGGGGGACTAGGATATGGCTACACCTTC.

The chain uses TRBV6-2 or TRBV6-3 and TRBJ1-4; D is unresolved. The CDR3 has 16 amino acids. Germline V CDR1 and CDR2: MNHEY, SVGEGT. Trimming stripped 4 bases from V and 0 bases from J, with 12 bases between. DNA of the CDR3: TGTGCCAGCAGTTCTGGACTTACATCAACTAATGAAAAACTGTTTTTT. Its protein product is CASSSGLTSTNEKLFF.

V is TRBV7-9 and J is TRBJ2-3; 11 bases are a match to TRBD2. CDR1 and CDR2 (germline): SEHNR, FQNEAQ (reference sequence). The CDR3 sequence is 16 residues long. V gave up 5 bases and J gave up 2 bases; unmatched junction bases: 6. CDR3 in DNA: TGTGCCAGCAGCCAAGGGACTAGCGGTCCCACAGATACGCAGTATTTT. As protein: CASSQGTSGPTDTQYF.

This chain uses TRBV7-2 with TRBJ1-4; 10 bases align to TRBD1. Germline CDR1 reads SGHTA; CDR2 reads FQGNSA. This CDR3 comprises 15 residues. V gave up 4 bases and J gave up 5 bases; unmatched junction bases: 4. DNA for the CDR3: TGTGCCAGCAGCTCCCGGGACAGGGGAAATGAAAAACTGTTTTTT. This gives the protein CASSSRDRGNEKLFF. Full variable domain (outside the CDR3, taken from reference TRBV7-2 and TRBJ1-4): GAGVSQSPSNKVTEKGKDVELRCDPISGHTALYWYRQSLGQGLEFLIYFQGNSAPDKSGLPSDRFSAERTGGSVSTLTIQRTQQEDSAVYLCASSSRDRGNEKLFFGSGTQLSVL.

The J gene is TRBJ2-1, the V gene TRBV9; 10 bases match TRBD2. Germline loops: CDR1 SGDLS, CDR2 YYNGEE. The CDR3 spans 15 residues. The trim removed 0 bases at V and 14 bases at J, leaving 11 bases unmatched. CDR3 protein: CASSVGLAGVTREFF. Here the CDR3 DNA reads TGTGCCAGCAGCGTAGGCCTAGCGGGGGTGACAAGGGAGTTCTTC.

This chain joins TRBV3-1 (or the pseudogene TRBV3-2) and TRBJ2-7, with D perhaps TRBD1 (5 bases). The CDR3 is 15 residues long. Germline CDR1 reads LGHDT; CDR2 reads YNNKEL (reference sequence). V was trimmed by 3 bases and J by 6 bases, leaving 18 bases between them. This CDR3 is CASSQGRFFGREQYF. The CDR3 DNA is TGTGCCAGCAGCCAGGGGCGTTTCTTCGGGCGCGAGCAGTACTTC.

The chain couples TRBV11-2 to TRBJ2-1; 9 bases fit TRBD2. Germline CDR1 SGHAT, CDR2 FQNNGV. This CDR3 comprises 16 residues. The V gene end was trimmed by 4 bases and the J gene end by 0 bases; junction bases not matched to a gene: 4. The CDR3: CASSSTSGSSYNEQFF. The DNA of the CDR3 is TGTGCCAGCAGCTCGACTAGCGGCAGCTCCTACAATGAGCAGTTCTTC. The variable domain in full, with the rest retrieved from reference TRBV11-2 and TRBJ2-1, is EAGVAQSPRYKIIEKRQSVAFWCNPISGHATLYWYQQILGQGPKLLIQFQNNGVVDDSQLPKDRFSAERLKGVDSTLKIQPAKLEDSAVYLCASSSTSGSSYNEQFFGPGTRLTVL.

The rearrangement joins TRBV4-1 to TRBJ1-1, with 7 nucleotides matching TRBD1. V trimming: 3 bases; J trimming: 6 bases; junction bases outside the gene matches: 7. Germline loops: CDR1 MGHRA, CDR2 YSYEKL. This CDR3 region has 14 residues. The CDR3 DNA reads TGCGCCAGCAGCCACCCGGGACAGAGATCTGAAGCTTTCTTT. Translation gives CASSHPGQRSEAFF.

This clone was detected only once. CDR3 sequence (DNA): TGTGCCAGCAGTCCCCCTCCGGGACAAATAAGCGGGGGGATTAAACAAGAGACCCAGTACTTC. Amino acids: CASSPPPGQISGGIKQETQYF. The gene calls are TRBV6-6 and TRBJ2-5; TRBD2 aligns across 9 bases. Germline V gene lookup returns CDR1 MNHNY and CDR2 SVGAGI (reference sequence). The ends lost 5 bases at V and 2 bases at J; junction bases unmatched: 24. This CDR3 has 21 residues.

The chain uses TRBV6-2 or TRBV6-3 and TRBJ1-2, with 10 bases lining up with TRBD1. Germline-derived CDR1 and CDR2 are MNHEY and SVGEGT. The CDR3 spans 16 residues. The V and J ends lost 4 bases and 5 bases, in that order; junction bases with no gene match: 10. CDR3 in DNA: TGTGCCAGCAGTTCCGGGACAGGGGTCTTGAGGTATGGCTACACCTTC. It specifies CASSSGTGVLRYGYTF.

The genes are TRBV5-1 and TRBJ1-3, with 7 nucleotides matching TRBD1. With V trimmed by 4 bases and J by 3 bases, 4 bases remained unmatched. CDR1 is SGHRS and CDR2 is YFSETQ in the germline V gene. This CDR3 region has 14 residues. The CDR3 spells CASSASGGGNTIYF. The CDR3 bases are TGCGCCAGCAGCGCGTCAGGGGGTGGAAACACCATATATTTT.

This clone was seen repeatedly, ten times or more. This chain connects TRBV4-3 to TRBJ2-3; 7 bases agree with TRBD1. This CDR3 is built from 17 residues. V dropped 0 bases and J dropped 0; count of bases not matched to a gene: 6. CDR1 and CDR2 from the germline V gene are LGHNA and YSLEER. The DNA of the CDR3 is TGCGCCAGCAGCCAAGATATTGGGACAGCAAGCACAGATACGCAGTATTTT. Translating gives CASSQDIGTASTDTQYF.

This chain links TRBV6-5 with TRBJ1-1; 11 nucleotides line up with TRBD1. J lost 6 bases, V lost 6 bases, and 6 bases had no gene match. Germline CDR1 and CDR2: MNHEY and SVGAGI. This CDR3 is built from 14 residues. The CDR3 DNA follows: TGTGCCAGCAGCTCGGACAGGGGGCATGCTGAAGCTTTCTTT. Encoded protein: CASSSDRGHAEAFF.

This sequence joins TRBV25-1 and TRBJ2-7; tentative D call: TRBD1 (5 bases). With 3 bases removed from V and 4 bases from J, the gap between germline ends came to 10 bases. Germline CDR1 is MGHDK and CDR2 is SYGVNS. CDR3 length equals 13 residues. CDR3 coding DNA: TGTGCCAGCAGTGAGATACAGGAGTACGAGCAGTACTTC. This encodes CASSEIQEYEQYF.

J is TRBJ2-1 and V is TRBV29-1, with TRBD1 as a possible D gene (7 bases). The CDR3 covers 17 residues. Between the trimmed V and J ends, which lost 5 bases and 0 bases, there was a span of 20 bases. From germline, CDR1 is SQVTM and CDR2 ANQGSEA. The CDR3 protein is CSVTNVEGASSYNEQFF. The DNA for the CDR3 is TGCAGCGTTACCAACGTGGAGGGGGCTAGCTCCTACAATGAGCAGTTCTTC.

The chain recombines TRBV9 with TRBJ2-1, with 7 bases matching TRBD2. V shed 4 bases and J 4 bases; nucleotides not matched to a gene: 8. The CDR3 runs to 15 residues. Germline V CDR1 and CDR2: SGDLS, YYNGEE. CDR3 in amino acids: CASSPAGDFYNEQFF. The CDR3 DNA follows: TGTGCCAGCAGCCCCGCGGGGGACTTTTACAATGAGCAGTTCTTC. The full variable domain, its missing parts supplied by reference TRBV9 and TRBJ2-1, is DSGVTQTPKHLITATGQRVTLRCSPRSGDLSVYWYQQSLDQGLQFLIQYYNGEERAKGNILERFSAQQFPDLHSELNLSSLELGDSALYFCASSPAGDFYNEQFFGPGTRLTVL.

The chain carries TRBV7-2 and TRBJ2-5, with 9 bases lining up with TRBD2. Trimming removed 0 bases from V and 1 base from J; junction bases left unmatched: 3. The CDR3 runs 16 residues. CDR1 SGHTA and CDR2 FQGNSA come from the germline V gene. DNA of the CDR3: TGTGCCAGCAGCTTAGCGATTAGCGGGGGCCAAGAGACCCAGTACTTC. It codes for CASSLAISGGQETQYF.

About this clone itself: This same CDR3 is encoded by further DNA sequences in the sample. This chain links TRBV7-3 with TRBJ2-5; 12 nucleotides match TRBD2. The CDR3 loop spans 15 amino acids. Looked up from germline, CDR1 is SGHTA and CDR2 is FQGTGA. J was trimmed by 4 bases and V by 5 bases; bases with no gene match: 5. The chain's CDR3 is CASSPLAGGLETQYF. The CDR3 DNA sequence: TGTGCCAGCAGCCCTCTAGCGGGGGGGCTAGAGACCCAGTACTTC.

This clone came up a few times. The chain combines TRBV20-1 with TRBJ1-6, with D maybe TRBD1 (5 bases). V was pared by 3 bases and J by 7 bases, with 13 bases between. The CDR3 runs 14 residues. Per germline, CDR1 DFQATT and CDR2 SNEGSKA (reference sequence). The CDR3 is CSASGGVGNSPLHF. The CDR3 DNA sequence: TGCAGTGCTAGTGGGGGGGTAGGGAATTCACCCCTCCACTTT.

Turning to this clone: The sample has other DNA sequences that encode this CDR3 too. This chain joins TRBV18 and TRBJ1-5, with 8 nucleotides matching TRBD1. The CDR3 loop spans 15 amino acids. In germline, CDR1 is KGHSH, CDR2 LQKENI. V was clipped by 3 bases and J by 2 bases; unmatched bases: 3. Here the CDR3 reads CASSPSTGGNQPQHF. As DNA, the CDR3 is TGTGCCAGCTCACCGTCGACAGGGGGCAATCAGCCCCAGCATTTT.

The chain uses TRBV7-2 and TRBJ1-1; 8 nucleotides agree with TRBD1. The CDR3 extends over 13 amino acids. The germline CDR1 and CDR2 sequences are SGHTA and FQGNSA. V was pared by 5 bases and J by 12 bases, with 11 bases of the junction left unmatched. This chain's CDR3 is CASSLDRGVVTFF. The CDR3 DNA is TGTGCCAGCAGCCTTGACAGGGGTGTTGTGACTTTCTTT. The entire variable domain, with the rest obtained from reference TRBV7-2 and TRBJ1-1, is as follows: GAGVSQSPSNKVTEKGKDVELRCDPISGHTALYWYRQSLGQGLEFLIYFQGNSAPDKSGLPSDRFSAERTGGSVSTLTIQRTQQEDSAVYLCASSLDRGVVTFFGQGTRLTVV.

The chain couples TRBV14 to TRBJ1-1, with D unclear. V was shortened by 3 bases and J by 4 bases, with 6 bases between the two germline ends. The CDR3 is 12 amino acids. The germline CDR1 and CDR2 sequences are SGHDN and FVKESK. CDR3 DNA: TGTGCCAGCAGCCATTGGAGCACTGAAGCTTTCTTT. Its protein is CASSHWSTEAFF.